This passage covers 2 T cell receptor beta chains from one sample sequenced in a study of blood T cell repertoires in COVID-19 (dated by TCRdb to 2018 to 2020). The library was produced with the immunoSEQ multiplex PCR assay. The immuneACCESS repertoire file appears here via TCRdb, limited to in-frame rearrangements. These files lack a portion of the clones; in checked studies, under half of the deficit traces to unresolved V genes, and the cause of the others is not known. This sample gives more than 50,000 clones in total; roughly 70% of them show up just once. The ten largest clones add up to approximately 15% of the sample. The sample consisted of peripheral blood. These TCRs come from a woman aged 65 to 85 with acute or convalescent COVID-19.

Only a few counts were recorded for this clone. The genes are TRBV5-4 and TRBJ2-1, with a possible D match to TRBD2 (5 bases). This CDR3 has 12 residues. CDR1 and CDR2 (germline): SGHNT, YYREEE (reference sequence). Trimming stripped 4 bases from V and 9 bases from J, with 11 bases between. CDR3 sequence (DNA): TGTGCCAGCAGCCTGTTTGGAGGTGAGCAGTTCTTC. Residues: CASSLFGGEQFF.

The chain's CDR3 is CASSPDRGQTGELFF. The CDR3 bases are TGTGCCAGTAGTCCGGACAGGGGGCAGACCGGGGAGCTGTTTTTT. The gene calls are TRBV19 and TRBJ2-2, with 11 nucleotides matching TRBD1. This CDR3 spans 15 amino acids. The ends lost 5 bases at V and 5 bases at J; junction bases unmatched: 4. The germline V gene has CDR1 LNHDA and CDR2 SQIVND (reference sequence).